Following are 4 T cell receptor beta chains from one sample sequenced in a study of cytomegalovirus exposure and HLA in healthy donors. 60 Vbeta and 13 Jbeta primers were used in PCR. Sequencing was performed with immunoSEQ multiplex PCR; in TCRdb, only in-frame clones are kept and a portion is missing. The table records tens of thousands of clones, 70% to 85% of them present only once. Sequenced: PBMCs. These receptors were obtained from a man in his fifties in good health and CMV-seronegative.

This chain links TRBV19 with TRBJ2-3, with a weak D call TRBD2 (5 bases). The CDR3 loop spans 13 amino acids. The V end lost 7 bases, the J end lost 3 bases, and 11 bases lay between the germline ends. CDR1 is LNHDA and CDR2 is SQIVND in the germline V gene (reference sequence). In DNA, the CDR3 is TGTGCCAGTACGACTACGGGGACAGATACGCAGTATTTT. This sequence encodes CASTTTGTDTQYF.

The chain joins TRBV7-6 to TRBJ2-7; 9 bases line up with TRBD1. The CDR3 contains 13 residues. CDR1 is SGHVS, CDR2 FNYEAQ, per germline. J lost 3 bases, V lost 5 bases, and 2 bases had no gene match. The CDR3 protein is CASSRGQGYEQYF. The CDR3 DNA follows: TGTGCCAGCAGCAGGGGACAGGGCTACGAGCAGTACTTC. The full variable domain, rest sourced from reference TRBV7-6 and TRBJ2-7, is GAGVSQSPRYKVTKRGQDVALRCDPISGHVSLYWYRQALGQGPEFLTYFNYEAQQDKSGLPNDRFSAERPEGSISTLTIQRTEQRDSAMYRCASSRGQGYEQYFGPGTRLTVT.

This sequence joins TRBV5-1 and TRBJ2-1; TRBD2 is a possible D gene (6 bases). The CDR3 contains 18 residues. Trimming stripped 4 bases from V and 1 base from J, with 21 bases between. Germline-derived CDR1 and CDR2 are SGHRS and YFSETQ. CDR3 loop: CASSPGGGTRHSYNEQFF. In DNA form, the CDR3 reads TGCGCCAGCAGCCCCGGTGGTGGGACTCGTCATTCCTACAATGAGCAGTTCTTC.

The chain is built from TRBV5-1 and TRBJ2-7; 7 bases match TRBD1. The CDR3 runs 14 residues. Trimming at V came to 0 bases and at J to 5 bases, leaving 5 bases not matched to a gene. The germline V gene encodes CDR1 SGHRS and CDR2 YFSETQ. Written as DNA, the CDR3 is TGCGCCAGCAGCTTGGATGCCAGGGGGAACGAGCAGTACTTC. Translated: CASSLDARGNEQYF.